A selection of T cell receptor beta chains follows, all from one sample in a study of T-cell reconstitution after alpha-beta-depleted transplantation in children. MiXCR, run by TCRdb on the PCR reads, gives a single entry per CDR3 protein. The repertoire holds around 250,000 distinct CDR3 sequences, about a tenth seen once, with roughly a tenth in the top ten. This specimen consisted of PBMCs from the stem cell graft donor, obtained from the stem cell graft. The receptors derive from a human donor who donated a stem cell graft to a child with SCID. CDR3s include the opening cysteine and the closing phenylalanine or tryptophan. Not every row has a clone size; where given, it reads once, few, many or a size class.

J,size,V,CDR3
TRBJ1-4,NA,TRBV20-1,CSATLPGQLSGLFF
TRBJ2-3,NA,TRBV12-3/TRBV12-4,CASSPGTGGDTQYF
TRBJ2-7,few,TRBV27,CASSLSSRGSYEQYF
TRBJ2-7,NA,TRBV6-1,CASSVNTGVGEQYF
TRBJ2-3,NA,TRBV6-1,CASSESRRTDTQYF
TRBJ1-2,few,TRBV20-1,CSAYYWGQDYGYTF
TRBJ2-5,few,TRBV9,CASSVSAGEWETQYF
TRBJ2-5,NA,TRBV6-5,CASSYSSIGAGETQYF
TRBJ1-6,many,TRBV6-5,CASTLGTYSPLHF
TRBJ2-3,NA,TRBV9,CASSLGSLARTDTQYF
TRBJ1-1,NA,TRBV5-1,CASSSGGIINTEAFF
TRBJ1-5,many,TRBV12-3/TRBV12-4,CASSLSQPQHF
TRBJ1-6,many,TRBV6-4,CASSGVGGSSPLHF
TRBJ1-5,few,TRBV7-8,CASSPAEGYQPQHF
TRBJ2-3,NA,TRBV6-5,CASSSRPGTDTQYF
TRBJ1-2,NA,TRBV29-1,CSVVTSTDSNYGYTF
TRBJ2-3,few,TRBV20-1,CSAPRSGNTQYF
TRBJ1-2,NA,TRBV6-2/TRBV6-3,CASRDGGISYGYTF
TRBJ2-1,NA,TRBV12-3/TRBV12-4,CASSSGVNEQFF
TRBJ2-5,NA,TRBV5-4,CASSFRGRLGETQYF
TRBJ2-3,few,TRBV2,CASVTGSGTDTQYF
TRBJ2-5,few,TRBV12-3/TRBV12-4,CASRRLAEETQYF
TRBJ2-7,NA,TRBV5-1,CASSLDVVGGQHSYEQYF
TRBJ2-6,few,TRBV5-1,CASSAGEGVFEANVLTF
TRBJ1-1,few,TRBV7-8,CASRDRGVRVTEAFF
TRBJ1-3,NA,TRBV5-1,CASSFGRNPQENTIYF
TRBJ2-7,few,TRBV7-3,CASSLMAGAYEQYF